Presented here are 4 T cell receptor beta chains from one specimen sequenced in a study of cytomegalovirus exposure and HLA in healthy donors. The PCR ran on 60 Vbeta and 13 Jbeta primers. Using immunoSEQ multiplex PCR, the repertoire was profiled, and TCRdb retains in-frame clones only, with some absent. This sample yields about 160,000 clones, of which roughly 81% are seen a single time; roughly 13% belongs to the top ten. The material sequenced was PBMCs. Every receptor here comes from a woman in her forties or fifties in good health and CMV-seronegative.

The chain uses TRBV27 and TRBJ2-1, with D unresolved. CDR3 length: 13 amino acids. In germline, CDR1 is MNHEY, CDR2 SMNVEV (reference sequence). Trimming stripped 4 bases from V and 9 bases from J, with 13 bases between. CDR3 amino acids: CASSSQLRSEQFF. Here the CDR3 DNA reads TGTGCCAGCAGTTCCCAACTTAGAAGTGAGCAGTTCTTC.

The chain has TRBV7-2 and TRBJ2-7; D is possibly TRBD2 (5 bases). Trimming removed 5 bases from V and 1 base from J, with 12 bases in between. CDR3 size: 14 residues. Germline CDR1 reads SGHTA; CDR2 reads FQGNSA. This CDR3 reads CASSSSGSSYEQYF. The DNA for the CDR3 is TGTGCCAGCAGCAGCTCGGGGAGTTCCTACGAGCAGTACTTC.

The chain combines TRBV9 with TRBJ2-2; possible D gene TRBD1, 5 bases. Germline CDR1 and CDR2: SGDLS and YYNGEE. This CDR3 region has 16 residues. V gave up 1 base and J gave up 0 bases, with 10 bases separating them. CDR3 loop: CASSVYSGTNTGELFF. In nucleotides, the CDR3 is TGTGCCAGCAGCGTATATTCAGGGACGAACACCGGGGAGCTGTTTTTT. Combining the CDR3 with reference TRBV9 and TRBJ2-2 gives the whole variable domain DSGVTQTPKHLITATGQRVTLRCSPRSGDLSVYWYQQSLDQGLQFLIQYYNGEERAKGNILERFSAQQFPDLHSELNLSSLELGDSALYFCASSVYSGTNTGELFFGEGSRLTVL.

The chain's CDR3 is CASSPGGNQPQHF. CDR3 coding DNA: TGTGCCAGCAGTCCCGGGGGCAATCAGCCCCAGCATTTT. The chain is built from TRBV27 and TRBJ1-5; D uncertain. V was trimmed by 5 bases and J by 2 bases, leaving 7 bases between them. The CDR3 is 13 residues long. CDR1 is MNHEY and CDR2 is SMNVEV in the germline V gene (reference sequence).